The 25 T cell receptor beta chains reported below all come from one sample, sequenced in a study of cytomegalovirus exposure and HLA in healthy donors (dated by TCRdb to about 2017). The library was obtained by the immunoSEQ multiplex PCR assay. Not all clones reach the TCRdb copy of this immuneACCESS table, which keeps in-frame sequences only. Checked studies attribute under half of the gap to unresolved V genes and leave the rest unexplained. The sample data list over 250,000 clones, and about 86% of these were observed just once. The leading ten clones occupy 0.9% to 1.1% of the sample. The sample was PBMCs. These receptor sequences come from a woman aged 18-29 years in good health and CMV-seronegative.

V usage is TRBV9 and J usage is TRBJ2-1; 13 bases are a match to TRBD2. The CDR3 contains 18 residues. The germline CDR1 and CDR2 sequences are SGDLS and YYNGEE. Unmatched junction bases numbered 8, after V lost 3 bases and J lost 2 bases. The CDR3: CASSALAGGLSTYNEQFF. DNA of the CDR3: TGTGCCAGCAGCGCACTAGCGGGAGGGCTTAGCACCTACAATGAGCAGTTCTTC. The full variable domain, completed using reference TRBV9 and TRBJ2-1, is DSGVTQTPKHLITATGQRVTLRCSPRSGDLSVYWYQQSLDQGLQFLIQYYNGEERAKGNILERFSAQQFPDLHSELNLSSLELGDSALYFCASSALAGGLSTYNEQFFGPGTRLTVL.

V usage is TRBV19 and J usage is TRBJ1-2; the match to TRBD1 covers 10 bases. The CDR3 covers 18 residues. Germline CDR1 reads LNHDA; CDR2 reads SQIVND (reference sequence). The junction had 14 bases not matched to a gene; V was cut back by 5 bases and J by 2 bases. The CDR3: CASSSLRTGGDRNYGYTF. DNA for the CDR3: TGTGCCAGTAGTTCGTTGCGGACAGGGGGTGACCGAAACTATGGCTACACCTTC.

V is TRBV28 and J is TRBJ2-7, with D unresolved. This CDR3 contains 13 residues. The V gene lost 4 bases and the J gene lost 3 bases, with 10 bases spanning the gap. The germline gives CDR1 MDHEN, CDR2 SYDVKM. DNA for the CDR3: TGTGCCAGCAGTTCCCGACTGGACTACGAGCAGTACTTC. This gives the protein CASSSRLDYEQYF.

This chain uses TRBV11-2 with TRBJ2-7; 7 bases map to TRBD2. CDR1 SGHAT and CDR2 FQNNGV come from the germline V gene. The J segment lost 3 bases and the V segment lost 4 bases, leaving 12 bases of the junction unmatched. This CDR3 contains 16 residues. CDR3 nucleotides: TGTGCCAGCAGCTACCGACGGACTAGGACTATCTACGAGCAGTACTTC. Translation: CASSYRRTRTIYEQYF.

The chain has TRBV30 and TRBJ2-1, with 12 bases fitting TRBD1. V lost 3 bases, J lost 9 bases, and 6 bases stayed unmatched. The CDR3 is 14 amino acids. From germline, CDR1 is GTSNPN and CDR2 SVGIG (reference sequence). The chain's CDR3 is CAWSPGTGGGEQFF. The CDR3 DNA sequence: TGTGCCTGGAGCCCCGGGACAGGGGGCGGTGAGCAGTTCTTC.

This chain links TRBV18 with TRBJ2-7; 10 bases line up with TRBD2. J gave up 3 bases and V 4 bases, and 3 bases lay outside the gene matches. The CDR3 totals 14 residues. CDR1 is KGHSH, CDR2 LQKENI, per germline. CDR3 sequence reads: CASSQSSGGYEQYF. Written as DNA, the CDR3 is TGTGCCAGCTCACAATCTAGCGGGGGCTACGAGCAGTACTTC.

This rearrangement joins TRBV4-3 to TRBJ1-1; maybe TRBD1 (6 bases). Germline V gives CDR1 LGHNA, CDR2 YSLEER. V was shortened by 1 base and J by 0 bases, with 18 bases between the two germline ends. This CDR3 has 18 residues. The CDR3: CASSQVRGGLSMNTEAFF. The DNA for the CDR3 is TGCGCCAGCAGCCAAGTTCGCGGGGGCTTATCGATGAACACTGAAGCTTTCTTT.

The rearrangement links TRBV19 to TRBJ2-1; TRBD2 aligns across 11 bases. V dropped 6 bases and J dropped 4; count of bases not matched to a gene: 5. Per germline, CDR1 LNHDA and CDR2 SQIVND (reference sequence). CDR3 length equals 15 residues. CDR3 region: CASRALAGGYNEQFF. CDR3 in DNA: TGTGCCAGTAGGGCGCTAGCGGGGGGATACAATGAGCAGTTCTTC.

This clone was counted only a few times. CDR3 protein: CASSLRQQSSYEQYF. The DNA of the CDR3 is TGTGCCAGCAGCTTAAGACAGCAAAGCTCCTACGAGCAGTACTTC. The chain carries TRBV7-8 and TRBJ2-7, with D possibly TRBD1 on 5 matching bases. The CDR3 totals 15 residues. Germline V gives CDR1 SGHVS, CDR2 FQNEAQ. V lost 2 bases, J lost 0 bases, and 11 bases lay in between.

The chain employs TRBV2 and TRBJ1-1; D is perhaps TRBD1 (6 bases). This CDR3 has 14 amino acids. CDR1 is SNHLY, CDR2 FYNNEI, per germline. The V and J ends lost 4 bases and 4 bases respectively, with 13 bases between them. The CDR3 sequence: CASSGLRGGTEAFF. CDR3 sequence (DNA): TGTGCCAGCAGTGGACTGAGGGGGGGCACTGAAGCTTTCTTT.

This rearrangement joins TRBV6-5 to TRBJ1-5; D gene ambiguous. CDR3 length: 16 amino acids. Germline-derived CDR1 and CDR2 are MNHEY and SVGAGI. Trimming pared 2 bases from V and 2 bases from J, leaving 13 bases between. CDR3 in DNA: TGTGCCAGCAGTTACACTGGGGAGATTGGCAATCAGCCCCAGCATTTT. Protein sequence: CASSYTGEIGNQPQHF.

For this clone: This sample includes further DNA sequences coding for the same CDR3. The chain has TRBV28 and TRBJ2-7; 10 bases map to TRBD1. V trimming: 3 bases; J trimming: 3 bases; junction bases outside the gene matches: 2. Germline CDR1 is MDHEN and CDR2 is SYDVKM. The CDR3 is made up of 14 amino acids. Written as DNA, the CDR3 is TGTGCCAGCAGTTTCCGGGACAGGGGCTACGAGCAGTACTTC. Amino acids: CASSFRDRGYEQYF.

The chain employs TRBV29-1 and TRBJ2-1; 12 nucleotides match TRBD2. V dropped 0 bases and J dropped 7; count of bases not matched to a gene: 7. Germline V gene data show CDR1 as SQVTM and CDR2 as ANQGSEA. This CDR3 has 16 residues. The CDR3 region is CSVEEGLAGSGNEQFF. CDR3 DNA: TGCAGCGTTGAAGAAGGACTAGCGGGGTCGGGTAATGAGCAGTTCTTC.

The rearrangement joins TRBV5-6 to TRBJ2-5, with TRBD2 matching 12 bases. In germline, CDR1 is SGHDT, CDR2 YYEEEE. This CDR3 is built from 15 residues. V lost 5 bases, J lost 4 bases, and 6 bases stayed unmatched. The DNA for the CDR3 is TGTGCCAGCAGTTTCAGACTAGCGGGAGTAGAGACCCAGTACTTC. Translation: CASSFRLAGVETQYF.

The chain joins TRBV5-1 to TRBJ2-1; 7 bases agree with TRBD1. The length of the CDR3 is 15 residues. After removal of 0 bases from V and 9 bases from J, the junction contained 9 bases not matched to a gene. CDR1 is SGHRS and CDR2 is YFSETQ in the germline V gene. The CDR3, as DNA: TGCGCCAGCAGCTTGGGAGGACAGGCGGGCGGTGAGCAGTTCTTC. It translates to CASSLGGQAGGEQFF.

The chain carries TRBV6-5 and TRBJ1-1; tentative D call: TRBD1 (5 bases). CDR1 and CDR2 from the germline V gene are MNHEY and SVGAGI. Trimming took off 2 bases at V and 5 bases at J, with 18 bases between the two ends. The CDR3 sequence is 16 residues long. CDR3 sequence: CASSYKQGTVRTEAFF. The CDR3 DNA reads TGTGCCAGCAGTTACAAGCAGGGCACGGTAAGAACTGAAGCTTTCTTT.

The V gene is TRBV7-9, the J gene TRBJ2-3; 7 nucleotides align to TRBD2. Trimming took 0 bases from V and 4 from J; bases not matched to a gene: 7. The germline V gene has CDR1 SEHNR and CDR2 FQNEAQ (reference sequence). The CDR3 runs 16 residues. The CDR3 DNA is TGTGCCAGCAGCTTAGCAACTAGCGTTTCTTCAGATACGCAGTATTTT. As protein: CASSLATSVSSDTQYF. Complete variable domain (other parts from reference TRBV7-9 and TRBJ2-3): DTGVSQNPRHKITKRGQNVTFRCDPISEHNRLYWYRQTLGQGPEFLTYFQNEAQLEKSRLLSDRFSAERPKGSFSTLEIQRTEQGDSAMYLCASSLATSVSSDTQYFGPGTRLTVL.

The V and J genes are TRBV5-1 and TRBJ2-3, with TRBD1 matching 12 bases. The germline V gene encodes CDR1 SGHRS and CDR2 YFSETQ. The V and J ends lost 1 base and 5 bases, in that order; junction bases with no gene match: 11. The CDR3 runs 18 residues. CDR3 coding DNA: TGCGCCAGCAGCTTGTCAGCGAGGGACAGGGGGCTAGGAGATACGCAGTATTTT. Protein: CASSLSARDRGLGDTQYF.

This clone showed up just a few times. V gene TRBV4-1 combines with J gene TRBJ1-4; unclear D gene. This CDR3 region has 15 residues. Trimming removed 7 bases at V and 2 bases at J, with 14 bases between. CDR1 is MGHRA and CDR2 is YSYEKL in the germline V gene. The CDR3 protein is CASTVRPNTNEKLFF. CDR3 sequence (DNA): TGCGCCAGCACCGTGCGTCCGAATACTAATGAAAAACTGTTTTTT.

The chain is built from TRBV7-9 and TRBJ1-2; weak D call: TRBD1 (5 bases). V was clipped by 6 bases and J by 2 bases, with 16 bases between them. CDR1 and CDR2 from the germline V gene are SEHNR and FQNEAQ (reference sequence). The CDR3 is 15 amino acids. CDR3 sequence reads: CASRPTGYLNYGYTF. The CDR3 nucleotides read TGTGCCAGCAGGCCCACAGGTTACCTAAACTATGGCTACACCTTC.

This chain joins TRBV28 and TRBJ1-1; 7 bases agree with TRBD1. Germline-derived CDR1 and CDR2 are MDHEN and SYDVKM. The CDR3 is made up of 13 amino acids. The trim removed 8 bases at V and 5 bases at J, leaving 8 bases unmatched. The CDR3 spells CASGQTGRTEAFF. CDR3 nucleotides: TGTGCCAGCGGTCAGACAGGGAGGACTGAAGCTTTCTTT. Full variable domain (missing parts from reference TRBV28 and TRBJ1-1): DVKVTQSSRYLVKRTGEKVFLECVQDMDHENMFWYRQDPGLGLRLIYFSYDVKMKEKGDIPEGYSVSREKKERFSLILESASTNQTSMYLCASGQTGRTEAFFGQGTRLTVV.

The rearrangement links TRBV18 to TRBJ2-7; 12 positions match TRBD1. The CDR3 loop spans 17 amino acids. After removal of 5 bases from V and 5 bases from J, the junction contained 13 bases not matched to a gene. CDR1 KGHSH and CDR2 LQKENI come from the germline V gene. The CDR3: CASSSSFGTGGSDEQYF. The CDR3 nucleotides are TGTGCCAGCTCATCTTCTTTCGGGACAGGGGGCTCGGACGAGCAGTACTTC.

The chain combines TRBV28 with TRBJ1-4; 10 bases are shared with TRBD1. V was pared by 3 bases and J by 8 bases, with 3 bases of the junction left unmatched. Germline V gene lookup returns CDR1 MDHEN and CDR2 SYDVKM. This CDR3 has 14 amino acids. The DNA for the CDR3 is TGTGCCAGCAGTTTCAGACAGGGGGCGGAAAAACTGTTTTTT. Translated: CASSFRQGAEKLFF.

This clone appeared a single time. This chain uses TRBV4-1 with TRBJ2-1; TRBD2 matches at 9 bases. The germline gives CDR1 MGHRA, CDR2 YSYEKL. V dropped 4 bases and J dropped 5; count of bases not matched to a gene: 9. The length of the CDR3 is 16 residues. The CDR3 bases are TGCGCCAGCAGCCCTCCCCCGGGACTAGCCGACAATGAGCAGTTCTTC. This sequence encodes CASSPPPGLADNEQFF.

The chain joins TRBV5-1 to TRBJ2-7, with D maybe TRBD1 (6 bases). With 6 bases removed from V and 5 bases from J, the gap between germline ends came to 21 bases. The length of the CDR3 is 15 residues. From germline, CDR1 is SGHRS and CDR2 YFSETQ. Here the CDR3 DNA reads TGCGCCAGCAAAGGAAGGCAGGGGAGTTGGGACGAGCAGTACTTC. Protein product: CASKGRQGSWDEQYF.